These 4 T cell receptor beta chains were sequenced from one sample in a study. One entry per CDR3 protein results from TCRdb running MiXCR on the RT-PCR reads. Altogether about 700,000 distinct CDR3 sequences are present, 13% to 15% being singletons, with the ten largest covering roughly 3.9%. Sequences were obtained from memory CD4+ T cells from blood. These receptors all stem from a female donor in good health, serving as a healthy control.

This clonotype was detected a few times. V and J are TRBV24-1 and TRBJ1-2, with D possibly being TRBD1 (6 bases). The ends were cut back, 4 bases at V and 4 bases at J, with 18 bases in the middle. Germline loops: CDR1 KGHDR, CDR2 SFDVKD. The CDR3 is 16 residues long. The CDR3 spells CATSDAGPQGFYGYTF. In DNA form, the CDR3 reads TGTGCCACCAGTGACGCGGGACCACAGGGCTTCTATGGCTACACCTTC.

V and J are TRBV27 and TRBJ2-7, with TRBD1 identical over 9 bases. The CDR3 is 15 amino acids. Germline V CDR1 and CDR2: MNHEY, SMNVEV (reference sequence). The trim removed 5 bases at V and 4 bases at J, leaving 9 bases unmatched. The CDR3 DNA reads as TGTGCCAGCAGTACTGGGACAGGGAATGGATACGAGCAGTACTTC. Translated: CASSTGTGNGYEQYF.

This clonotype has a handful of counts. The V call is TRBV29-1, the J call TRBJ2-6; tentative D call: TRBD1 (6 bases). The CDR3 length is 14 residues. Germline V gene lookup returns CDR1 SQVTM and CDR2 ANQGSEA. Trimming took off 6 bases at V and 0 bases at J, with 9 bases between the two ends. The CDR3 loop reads CSVVGGSGANVLTF. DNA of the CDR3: TGCAGCGTAGTAGGGGGCTCTGGGGCCAACGTCCTGACTTTC. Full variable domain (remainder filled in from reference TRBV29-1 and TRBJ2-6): SAVISQKPSRDICQRGTSLTIQCQVDSQVTMMFWYRQQPGQSLTLIATANQGSEATYESGFVIDKFPISRPNLTFSTLTVSNMSPEDSSIYLCSVVGGSGANVLTFGAGSRLTVL.

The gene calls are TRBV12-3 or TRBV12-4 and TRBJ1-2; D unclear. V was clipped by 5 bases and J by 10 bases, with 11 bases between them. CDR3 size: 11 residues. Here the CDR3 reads CASSPQVDYTF. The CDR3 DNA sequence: TGTGCCAGCAGTCCGCAAGTGGACTACACCTTC.